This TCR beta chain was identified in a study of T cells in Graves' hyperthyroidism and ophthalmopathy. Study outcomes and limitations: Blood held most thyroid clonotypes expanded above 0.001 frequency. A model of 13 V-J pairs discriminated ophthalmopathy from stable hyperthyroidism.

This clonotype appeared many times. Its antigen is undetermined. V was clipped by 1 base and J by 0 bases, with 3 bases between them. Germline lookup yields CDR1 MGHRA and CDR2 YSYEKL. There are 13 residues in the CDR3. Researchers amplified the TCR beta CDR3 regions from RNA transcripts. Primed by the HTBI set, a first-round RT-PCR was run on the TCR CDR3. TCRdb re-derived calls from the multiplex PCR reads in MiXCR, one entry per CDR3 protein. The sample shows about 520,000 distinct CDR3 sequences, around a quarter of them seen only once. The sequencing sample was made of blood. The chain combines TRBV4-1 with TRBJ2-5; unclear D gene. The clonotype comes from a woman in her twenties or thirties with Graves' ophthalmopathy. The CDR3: CASSQAYQETQYF. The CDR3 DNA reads TGCGCCAGCAGCCAAGCCTACCAAGAGACCCAGTACTTC.